This TCR beta chain was captured by sequencing in a study of blood T cell repertoires in COVID-19. Study as a whole: COVID-19 samples collected from the United States, Italy and Spain covered acute and convalescent phases. PBMCs, B-cell-depleted T cells, or T cells were the source of the cDNA or gDNA that made up the material.

How the authors handled the data: From reference gene primer amplification, estimates of nucleated cell counts were derived. Here immunoSEQ multiplex PCR was the method, and the copy in TCRdb shows in-frame clones only, minus some. That table supplies the V and J calls and clone size; D and trimming were determined from the DNA. The table has under 300,000 clones, 75% to 90% seen once. V lost 5 bases and J 2 bases, leaving 10 bases between the germline ends. This CDR3 is built from 13 residues. CDR1 and CDR2 (germline): LNHDA, SQIVND (reference sequence). The chain is built from TRBV19 and TRBJ2-7; no firm D call. The source material was peripheral blood. The origin of this receptor is a woman between 55 and 75 years old with active or convalescent COVID-19. The CDR3 loop reads CASSEATTYEQYF. The CDR3 bases are TGTGCCAGTAGTGAGGCTACCACCTACGAGCAGTACTTC.